These 28 T cell receptor beta chains were sequenced from one sample in a study of blood T cell repertoires in COVID-19. TCRdb keeps only in-frame clones here, not all; method: immunoSEQ multiplex PCR. The sample consists of some 100,000 clones, around nine tenths of them appearing once. The specimen was peripheral blood. The receptors come from a man aged 50 to 59 with acute or convalescent COVID-19.

This clone was observed a few times. The J gene is TRBJ1-2, the V gene TRBV4-1, with unresolved D. V dropped 4 bases and J dropped 6 bases, with 6 bases sitting between them. The length of the CDR3 is 11 residues. Germline CDR1 and CDR2: MGHRA and YSYEKL. CDR3 loop: CASSPPNGYTF. The CDR3 DNA follows: TGCGCCAGCAGCCCCCCAAATGGCTACACCTTC.

The chain uses TRBV5-5 and TRBJ1-1; the D is unclear. This CDR3 has 15 residues. Germline CDR1 and CDR2: SGHKS and YYEKEE (reference sequence). V was cut by 0 bases and J by 0 bases, with 9 bases left in between. CDR3 sequence reads: CASSLVPGVNTEAFF. The CDR3 DNA is TGTGCCAGCAGCTTGGTTCCGGGAGTGAACACTGAAGCTTTCTTT.

This chain joins TRBV18 and TRBJ2-7, with D perhaps matching TRBD1 (5 bases). CDR3 size: 12 residues. Germline CDR1 is KGHSH and CDR2 is LQKENI. V was pared by 1 base and J by 5 bases, with 6 bases between. The CDR3 loop is CASSPQGDEQYF. CDR3 nucleotides: TGTGCCAGCTCACCACAAGGGGACGAGCAGTACTTC.

The chain employs TRBV7-8 and TRBJ2-5; 8 bases are a match to TRBD2. Germline values: CDR1 SGHVS, CDR2 FQNEAQ. V lost 1 base to trimming and J lost 5 bases; unmatched junction nucleotides: 9. The CDR3 is made up of 16 amino acids. The CDR3 region is CASSLDLAGYGETQYF. The CDR3, as DNA: TGTGCCAGCAGCTTAGATCTAGCGGGTTATGGGGAGACCCAGTACTTC.

V gene TRBV18 combines with J gene TRBJ1-4; TRBD1 agrees at 7 bases. The CDR3 runs to 13 residues. The trim removed 8 bases at V and 8 bases at J, leaving 8 bases unmatched. Germline CDR1 KGHSH, CDR2 LQKENI. The chain's CDR3 is CASGRDSEEKLFF. The CDR3 nucleotides are TGTGCCAGCGGCCGGGACAGTGAAGAAAAACTGTTTTTT.

The chain employs TRBV27 and TRBJ1-5; no clear D gene. Germline V gives CDR1 MNHEY, CDR2 SMNVEV (reference sequence). The CDR3 spans 13 residues. Trimming took off 3 bases at V and 4 bases at J, with 7 bases between the two ends. CDR3 residues: CASSFGRNQPQHF. DNA for the CDR3: TGTGCCAGCAGTTTTGGGAGGAATCAGCCCCAGCATTTT.

This clone appeared once. The genes are TRBV5-4 and TRBJ2-2, with 8 bases lining up with TRBD2. Germline V gene data show CDR1 as SGHNT and CDR2 as YYREEE (reference sequence). CDR3 length: 16 amino acids. V was clipped by 5 bases and J by 4 bases; unmatched bases: 10. The CDR3 reads CASRPHGLASTGELFF. For the CDR3, the DNA is TGTGCCAGCAGACCCCACGGACTAGCTTCCACCGGGGAGCTGTTTTTT.

This chain connects TRBV5-1 to TRBJ2-7, with 9 bases aligning to TRBD2. This CDR3 contains 15 residues. From germline, CDR1 is SGHRS and CDR2 YFSETQ. After removal of 0 bases from V and 3 bases from J, the junction contained 4 bases not matched to a gene. The CDR3 sequence is CASSLASGDLYEQYF. The CDR3 DNA sequence: TGCGCCAGCAGCTTGGCTAGCGGGGACCTCTACGAGCAGTACTTC. The full variable domain, rest sourced from reference TRBV5-1 and TRBJ2-7, is KAGVTQTPRYLIKTRGQQVTLSCSPISGHRSVSWYQQTPGQGLQFLFEYFSETQRNKGNFPGRFSGRQFSNSRSEMNVSTLELGDSALYLCASSLASGDLYEQYFGPGTRLTVT.

The chain is built from TRBV29-1 and TRBJ1-1, with TRBD1 matching 11 bases. The CDR3 runs to 14 residues. Germline V CDR1 and CDR2: SQVTM, ANQGSEA. J was trimmed by 4 bases and V by 5 bases; bases with no gene match: 6. The CDR3 DNA sequence: TGCAGCGTTCTACCGGACAGGGGGCTCACTGAAGCTTTCTTT. Encoded protein: CSVLPDRGLTEAFF.

The CDR3 sequence is CASKGVGGDTDTQYF. Here the CDR3 DNA reads TGTGCCAGCAAAGGCGTAGGGGGGGACACAGATACGCAGTATTTT. The rearrangement joins TRBV6-5 to TRBJ2-3, with a tentative D call TRBD2 (7 bases). Germline values: CDR1 MNHEY, CDR2 SVGAGI. Trimming removed 7 bases at V and 2 bases at J, with 16 bases between. The CDR3 spans 15 residues.

The rearrangement uses TRBV3-1 (or the pseudogene TRBV3-2) and TRBJ1-2; TRBD1 agrees at 7 bases. Trimming cost V 0 bases and J 7 bases; bases outside gene matches: 2. CDR1 LGHDT and CDR2 YNNKEL come from the germline V gene (reference sequence). This CDR3 is 13 amino acids long. The CDR3 sequence: CASSQDYRGGYTF. Written as DNA, the CDR3 is TGTGCCAGCAGCCAAGATTACAGGGGTGGCTACACCTTC.

This chain links TRBV7-8 with TRBJ1-1; 10 nucleotides agree with TRBD1. With V trimmed by 5 bases and J by 6 bases, 15 bases remained unmatched. This CDR3 is 17 amino acids long. Germline CDR1 reads SGHVS; CDR2 reads FQNEAQ. CDR3 in DNA: TGTGCCAGCAGCGCTAGGCCCTTGGGACAGGGGAGACCTGAAGCTTTCTTT. This translates into CASSARPLGQGRPEAFF.

The chain carries TRBV30 and TRBJ2-3, with D perhaps TRBD2 (6 bases). V lost 2 bases, J lost 2 bases, and 17 bases lay in between. Germline CDR1 reads GTSNPN; CDR2 reads SVGIG (reference sequence). The CDR3 length is 16 residues. CDR3 sequence (DNA): TGTGCCTGGAGTCCCCGGGGGATCTGGGACACAGATACGCAGTATTTT. It encodes CAWSPRGIWDTDTQYF.

The V and J genes are TRBV18 and TRBJ1-2; possibly TRBD1 for D (5 bases). This CDR3 is built from 13 residues. Germline V gives CDR1 KGHSH, CDR2 LQKENI. V lost 0 bases, J lost 4 bases, and 6 bases lay in between. CDR3 coding DNA: TGTGCCAGCTCACCACCCAGGGTCTATGGCTACACCTTC. This encodes CASSPPRVYGYTF.

This clone was observed a few times. The chain has TRBV5-4 and TRBJ1-2; 8 bases are a match to TRBD1. The germline V gene encodes CDR1 SGHNT and CDR2 YYREEE (reference sequence). The J segment lost 5 bases and the V segment lost 2 bases, leaving 8 bases of the junction unmatched. The CDR3 runs to 15 residues. The CDR3 protein is CASSFGQGVRYGYTF. DNA of the CDR3: TGTGCCAGCAGCTTTGGACAGGGTGTTAGGTATGGCTACACCTTC.

On this clone itself: Other nucleotide sequences in the sample specify the same CDR3. The chain employs TRBV2 and TRBJ1-1; D possibly corresponds to TRBD1 (5 bases). The CDR3 is made up of 12 amino acids. V gave up 3 bases and J gave up 5 bases, with 7 bases separating them. Looked up from germline, CDR1 is SNHLY and CDR2 is FYNNEI. In DNA form, the CDR3 reads TGTGCCAGCAGTGATCGGGGGACTGAAGCTTTCTTT. Protein product: CASSDRGTEAFF.

This clone was observed a few times. This rearrangement joins TRBV24-1 to TRBJ2-7, with D perhaps matching TRBD1 (5 bases). Trimming pared 2 bases from V and 6 bases from J, leaving 7 bases between. The CDR3 loop spans 12 amino acids. Germline lookup yields CDR1 KGHDR and CDR2 SFDVKD. The DNA of the CDR3 is TGTGCCACCAGTGATTCAACAGGCGAGCAGTACTTC. Translating gives CATSDSTGEQYF.

The V gene is TRBV18, the J gene TRBJ1-6; D is unresolved. V was shortened by 4 bases and J by 0 bases, with 4 bases between the two germline ends. CDR1 is KGHSH and CDR2 is LQKENI in the germline V gene. CDR3 size: 14 residues. The CDR3 sequence: CASSQSSYNSPLHF. The DNA for the CDR3 is TGTGCCAGCTCACAGAGCTCCTATAATTCACCCCTCCACTTT.

This clone was detected only a few times. The chain uses TRBV5-4 and TRBJ1-2; TRBD1 might be the D (6 bases). V lost 2 bases and J lost 8, with 10 bases in between. CDR1 is SGHNT and CDR2 is YYREEE in the germline V gene (reference sequence). The CDR3 length is 12 residues. As DNA, the CDR3 is TGTGCCAGCAGCTTACAGGGCCGCGGCTACACCTTC. It encodes CASSLQGRGYTF. Full variable domain (rest looked up from reference TRBV5-4 and TRBJ1-2): ETGVTQSPTHLIKTRGQQVTLRCSSQSGHNTVSWYQQALGQGPQFIFQYYREEENGRGNFPPRFSGLQFPNYSSELNVNALELDDSALYLCASSLQGRGYTFGSGTRLTVV.

The V call is TRBV7-7, the J call TRBJ2-5; 9 positions match TRBD2. Trimming removed 1 base from V and 5 bases from J; junction bases left unmatched: 11. The CDR3 spans 17 residues. The germline V gene has CDR1 SSHAT and CDR2 FNYEAQ (reference sequence). The CDR3 here is CASSLGAAGGGAETQYF. Here the CDR3 DNA reads TGTGCCAGCAGCTTAGGGGCAGCGGGAGGAGGGGCGGAGACCCAGTACTTC.

V is TRBV5-4 and J is TRBJ1-2; D unclear. The CDR3 covers 12 residues. Germline V gives CDR1 SGHNT, CDR2 YYREEE (reference sequence). The germline V and J ends were trimmed by 4 bases and 4 bases, with 8 bases remaining between them. The CDR3 sequence: CASSAEVYGYTF. The CDR3, as DNA: TGTGCCAGCAGCGCCGAGGTCTATGGCTACACCTTC.

The CDR3 here is CASSYMGAEQYF. The CDR3 bases are TGTGCCAGCAGTTACATGGGGGCCGAGCAGTACTTC. This chain links TRBV6-2 or TRBV6-3 with TRBJ2-7; D perhaps matches TRBD1 (6 bases). The CDR3 is 12 amino acids. The V gene's germline CDR1 is MNHEY and CDR2 SVGEGT. Trimming removed 2 bases at V and 6 bases at J, with 8 bases between.

The chain is built from TRBV5-5 and TRBJ2-1; 11 nucleotides align to TRBD1. CDR1 is SGHKS and CDR2 is YYEKEE in the germline V gene (reference sequence). This CDR3 is built from 17 residues. Trimming removed 4 bases from V and 5 bases from J; junction bases left unmatched: 11. The CDR3: CASSPTRGTGGHNEQFF. The DNA for the CDR3 is TGTGCCAGCAGCCCTACCCGGGGGACAGGGGGTCACAATGAGCAGTTCTTC. Full variable domain (missing parts from reference TRBV5-5 and TRBJ2-1): DAGVTQSPTHLIKTRGQQVTLRCSPISGHKSVSWYQQVLGQGPQFIFQYYEKEERGRGNFPDRFSARQFPNYSSELNVNALLLGDSALYLCASSPTRGTGGHNEQFFGPGTRLTVL.

This clone was seen only a few times. V is TRBV5-1 and J is TRBJ2-5; D perhaps matches TRBD1 (5 bases). Germline assignment: CDR1 SGHRS and CDR2 YFSETQ. The V gene lost 3 bases and the J gene lost 1 base, with 13 bases spanning the gap. CDR3 length equals 15 residues. CDR3 nucleotides: TGCGCCAGCAGCTGGGGCCTTTCGTTCCAAGAGACCCAGTACTTC. Protein: CASSWGLSFQETQYF.

The chain recombines TRBV7-9 with TRBJ2-1, with 8 bases fitting TRBD2. Germline V gene lookup returns CDR1 SEHNR and CDR2 FQNEAQ (reference sequence). The CDR3 is made up of 18 amino acids. The ends lost 6 bases at V and 1 base at J; junction bases unmatched: 14. The CDR3 spells CASRISLGGRQSYNEQFF. CDR3 bases: TGTGCCAGCAGGATCTCGCTGGGCGGGAGGCAGTCCTACAATGAGCAGTTCTTC.

The V gene is TRBV6-5, the J gene TRBJ2-3, with TRBD1 matching over 9 bases. Germline CDR1 and CDR2: MNHEY and SVGAGI. J lost 3 bases, V lost 7 bases, and 5 bases had no gene match. This CDR3 contains 14 residues. DNA for the CDR3: TGTGCCAGCACCTCCGGACAGGGGACAGATACGCAGTATTTT. Amino acid sequence: CASTSGQGTDTQYF.

A few counts support this clone. J is TRBJ2-1 and V is TRBV5-1; 11 bases align to TRBD2. Germline-derived CDR1 and CDR2 are SGHRS and YFSETQ. Trimming took 5 bases from V and 6 from J; bases not matched to a gene: 4. The CDR3 is 14 amino acids. CDR3 region: CASRVGTSGNEQFF. As DNA, the CDR3 is TGCGCCAGCAGGGTCGGGACTAGCGGCAATGAGCAGTTCTTC. Filled out from reference TRBV5-1 and TRBJ2-1, the complete variable domain reads KAGVTQTPRYLIKTRGQQVTLSCSPISGHRSVSWYQQTPGQGLQFLFEYFSETQRNKGNFPGRFSGRQFSNSRSEMNVSTLELGDSALYLCASRVGTSGNEQFFGPGTRLTVL.

The chain uses TRBV27 and TRBJ2-3; 7 bases fit TRBD2. This CDR3 is built from 14 residues. Trimming at V came to 4 bases and at J to 0 bases, leaving 1 base not matched to a gene. CDR1 is MNHEY, CDR2 SMNVEV, per germline (reference sequence). The CDR3 sequence: CASSWGGSTDTQYF. In DNA, the CDR3 is TGTGCCAGCAGTTGGGGGGGGAGCACAGATACGCAGTATTTT.